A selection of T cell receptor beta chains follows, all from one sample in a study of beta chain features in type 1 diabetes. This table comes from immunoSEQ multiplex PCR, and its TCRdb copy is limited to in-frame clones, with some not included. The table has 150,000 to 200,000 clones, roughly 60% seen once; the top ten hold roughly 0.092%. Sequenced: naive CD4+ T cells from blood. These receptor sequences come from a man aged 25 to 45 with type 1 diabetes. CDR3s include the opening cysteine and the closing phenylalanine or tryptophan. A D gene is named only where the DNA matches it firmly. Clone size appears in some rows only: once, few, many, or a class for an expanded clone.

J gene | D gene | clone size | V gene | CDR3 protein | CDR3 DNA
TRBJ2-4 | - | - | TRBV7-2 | CASSPEGGKNIQYF | TGTGCCAGCAGCCCCGAAGGCGGTAAAAACATTCAGTACTTC
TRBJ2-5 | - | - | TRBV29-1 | CSVSGPFEETQYF | TGCAGCGTTTCAGGGCCCTTCGAGGAGACCCAGTACTTC
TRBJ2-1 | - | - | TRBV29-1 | CSAFLGAGNEQFF | TGCAGCGCTTTTCTCGGGGCAGGGAATGAGCAGTTCTTC
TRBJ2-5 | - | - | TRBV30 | CAWSGIAEIPQETQYF | TGTGCCTGGAGTGGAATAGCGGAGATACCTCAGGAGACCCAGTACTTC
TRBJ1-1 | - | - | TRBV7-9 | CASSLAGAPEAFF | TGTGCCAGCAGCTTAGCAGGGGCCCCTGAAGCTTTCTTT
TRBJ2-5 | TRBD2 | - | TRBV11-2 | CASRGFGRRETQYF | TGTGCCAGCAGGGGATTCGGGAGGCGGGAGACCCAGTACTTC
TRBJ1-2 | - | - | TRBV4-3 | CASSQLEYGYTF | TGCGCCAGCAGCCAACTGGAATATGGCTACACCTTC
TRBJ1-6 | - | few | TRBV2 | CASSEGPPGSPLHF | TGTGCCAGCAGTGAAGGCCCACCGGGTTCACCCCTCCACTTT
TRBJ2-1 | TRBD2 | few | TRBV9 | CASTGLEYNEQFF | TGTGCCAGCACGGGACTAGAATACAATGAGCAGTTCTTC
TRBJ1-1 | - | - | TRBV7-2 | CASSLSTGEAFF | TGTGCCAGCAGCTTAAGCACGGGTGAAGCTTTCTTT
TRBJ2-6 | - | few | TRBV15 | CATSRGGASGANVLTF | TGTGCCACCAGCAGAGGAGGAGCCTCTGGGGCCAACGTCCTGACTTTC
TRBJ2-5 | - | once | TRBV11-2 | CASSYGPRETQYF | TGTGCCAGCAGTTACGGGCCGAGGGAGACCCAGTACTTC
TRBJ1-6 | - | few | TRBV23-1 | CASSGEGLSSPLHF | TGCGCCAGCAGTGGTGAGGGTCTCAGCTCACCCCTCCACTTT
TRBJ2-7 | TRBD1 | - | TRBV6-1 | CASRPSTGTEQYF | TGTGCCAGCAGGCCATCGACAGGGACCGAGCAGTACTTC
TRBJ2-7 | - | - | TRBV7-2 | CASSLANGYSYEQYF | TGTGCCAGCAGCTTAGCGAATGGGTATTCCTACGAGCAGTACTTC
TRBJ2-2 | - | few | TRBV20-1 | CSAERGRELFF | TGCAGTGCCGAGAGAGGAAGGGAGCTGTTTTTT
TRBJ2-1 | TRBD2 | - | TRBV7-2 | CASSRILAGAPSEQFF | TGTGCCAGCAGCCGAATACTAGCGGGGGCGCCCAGTGAGCAGTTCTTC
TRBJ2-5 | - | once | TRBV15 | CATSRDPPTTQETQYF | TGTGCCACCAGCAGAGATCCCCCCACGACCCAAGAGACCCAGTACTTC
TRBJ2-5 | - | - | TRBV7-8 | CASSLFLAGETQYF | TGTGCCAGCAGCTTATTTCTAGCCGGAGAGACCCAGTACTTC
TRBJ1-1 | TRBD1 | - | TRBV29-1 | CSVEDLRGTEWNTEAFF | TGCAGCGTTGAAGATCTTCGGGGGACAGAGTGGAACACTGAAGCTTTCTTT
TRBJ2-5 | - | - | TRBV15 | CATSRRLQGETQYF | TGTGCCACCAGCAGACGGTTGCAGGGAGAGACCCAGTACTTC
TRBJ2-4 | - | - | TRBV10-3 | CAISESTGSDIQYF | TGTGCCATCAGTGAGTCTACCGGTAGTGACATTCAGTACTTC
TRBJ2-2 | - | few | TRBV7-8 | CASSRLGDTGELFF | TGTGCCAGCAGCCGCCTGGGGGACACCGGGGAGCTGTTTTTT
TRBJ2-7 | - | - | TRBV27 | CASSFRDPYPNEQYF | TGTGCCAGCAGTTTTCGAGACCCTTATCCAAACGAGCAGTACTTC
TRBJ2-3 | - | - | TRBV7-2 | CASSLARGTDTQYF | TGTGCCAGCAGCTTAGCTCGGGGCACAGATACGCAGTATTTT
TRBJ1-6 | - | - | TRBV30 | CAWSSDQGRTLHF | TGTGCCTGGAGTTCGGATCAGGGGAGGACCCTCCACTTT
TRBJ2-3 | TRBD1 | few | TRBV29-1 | CSVAQGASTDTQYF | TGCAGCGTCGCGCAGGGGGCGAGCACAGATACGCAGTATTTT
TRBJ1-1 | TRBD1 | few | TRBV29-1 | CSVVVQGIMNTEAFF | TGCAGCGTTGTAGTACAGGGGATAATGAACACTGAAGCTTTCTTT